The 14 T cell receptor beta chains given below trace back to one sample, sequenced in a study of spatial heterogeneity in lung cancer. TCRdb reprocessed the 5' RACE reads via MiXCR and lists one record per CDR3 protein. The sample contains under 14,000 distinct CDR3 sequences, 6.3% of which appear only once. Time point of the sample: sample taken at primary tumor resection. The sequenced sample was PBMCs, obtained at surgery. The source of these receptors is a male donor with early-stage non-small cell lung cancer.

This clonotype was detected many times. This chain uses TRBV7-9 with TRBJ2-2, with TRBD1 as a possible D gene (5 bases). Germline V gives CDR1 SEHNR, CDR2 FQNEAQ (reference sequence). The CDR3 is 15 residues long. V gave up 5 bases and J gave up 3 bases, with 13 bases separating them. The CDR3 nucleotides read TGTGCCAGCAGCCCTGGACAAGGGGACACCGGGGAGCTGTTTTTT. Residues: CASSPGQGDTGELFF. Filled out from reference TRBV7-9 and TRBJ2-2, the complete variable domain reads DTGVSQNPRHKITKRGQNVTFRCDPISEHNRLYWYRQTLGQGPEFLTYFQNEAQLEKSRLLSDRFSAERPKGSFSTLEIQRTEQGDSAMYLCASSPGQGDTGELFFGEGSRLTVL.

This clonotype was found many times. This chain connects TRBV24-1 to TRBJ2-7; 8 bases map to TRBD1. This CDR3 is 15 amino acids long. Germline CDR1 and CDR2: KGHDR and SFDVKD. Losses at the gene ends were 2 bases for V and 1 base for J; bases not matched to a gene: 3. In DNA, the CDR3 is TGTGCCACCAGTGATTGGACAGGGTCTTCCTACGAGCAGTACTTC. Protein sequence: CATSDWTGSSYEQYF.

This clonotype appeared many times. This chain links TRBV24-1 with TRBJ1-2; 8 bases agree with TRBD1. The junction had 4 bases not matched to a gene; V was cut back by 3 bases and J by 11 bases. Germline CDR1 KGHDR, CDR2 SFDVKD. The CDR3 extends over 12 amino acids. The CDR3 nucleotides read TGTGCCACCAGTGATCCTGGACAGGGTTACACCTTC. Its protein is CATSDPGQGYTF.

This clonotype ranks as medium-sized. The chain carries TRBV4-2 and TRBJ1-1; 9 bases are shared with TRBD1. The CDR3 runs 18 residues. J gave up 0 bases and V 1 base, and 9 bases lay outside the gene matches. In germline, CDR1 is LGHNA, CDR2 YNFKEQ. The CDR3 protein is CASSQGGGQGLLNTEAFF. The CDR3 nucleotides read TGTGCCAGCAGCCAAGGGGGGGGACAGGGCCTCTTGAACACTGAAGCTTTCTTT.

This clonotype was seen repeatedly, ten times or more. The V and J genes are TRBV27 and TRBJ2-5, with 8 bases matching TRBD2. From germline, CDR1 is MNHEY and CDR2 SMNVEV (reference sequence). This CDR3 comprises 14 residues. V was clipped by 6 bases and J by 4 bases; unmatched bases: 7. The CDR3 nucleotides are TGTGCCAGCAGCTGGACGGGGGGGGGAGAGACCCAGTACTTC. As protein: CASSWTGGGETQYF.

J is TRBJ2-7 and V is TRBV7-2; D gene uncertain. Germline V gene data show CDR1 as SGHTA and CDR2 as FQGNSA. The CDR3 spans 13 residues. V shed 4 bases and J shed 7 bases, with 14 bases lying between them. CDR3 DNA: TGTGCCAGCAGCTGGAATAGGGTGAGGGAGCAGTACTTC. Translating gives CASSWNRVREQYF. The whole variable domain, filled in from reference TRBV7-2 and TRBJ2-7, reads GAGVSQSPSNKVTEKGKDVELRCDPISGHTALYWYRQSLGQGLEFLIYFQGNSAPDKSGLPSDRFSAERTGGSVSTLTIQRTQQEDSAVYLCASSWNRVREQYFGPGTRLTVT.

This clonotype was detected a few times. The chain links TRBV7-2 to TRBJ2-7, with D tentatively TRBD1 or TRBD2 (7 bases each). CDR1 and CDR2 from the germline V gene are SGHTA and FQGNSA. With 5 bases removed from V and 5 bases from J, the gap between germline ends came to 22 bases. The CDR3 is 16 amino acids. CDR3 bases: TGTGCCAGCAGCAATAGGCGCGGGGCAGGGGGGGACGAGCAGTACTTC. Its translation is CASSNRRGAGGDEQYF.

This clonotype is labeled as medium-sized. The chain is built from TRBV6-4 and TRBJ2-1; the D gene is possibly TRBD2 (6 bases). Germline V gives CDR1 MRHNA, CDR2 SNTAGT. The V end lost 2 bases, the J end lost 1 base, and 9 bases lay between the germline ends. The CDR3 totals 15 residues. In DNA form, the CDR3 reads TGTGCCAGCAGTGACGGGAGCGGGTCCTACAATGAGCAGTTCTTC. Its protein product is CASSDGSGSYNEQFF.

In its sample, this clonotype ranks as medium-sized. The chain carries TRBV2 and TRBJ2-4, with D possibly TRBD2 on 6 matching bases. From germline, CDR1 is SNHLY and CDR2 FYNNEI. The V gene lost 3 bases and the J gene lost 4 bases, with 13 bases spanning the gap. This CDR3 comprises 15 residues. The CDR3 region is CASSDPGLSKNIQYF. The DNA of the CDR3 is TGTGCCAGCAGTGACCCGGGACTTTCGAAAAACATTCAGTACTTC.

By share, this clonotype counts as medium-sized. This sequence joins TRBV29-1 and TRBJ2-5; no reliable D call. The V end lost 4 bases, the J end lost 5 bases, and 14 bases lay between the germline ends. The CDR3 is made up of 13 amino acids. Germline V gene sequence: CDR1 SQVTM, CDR2 ANQGSEA. Written as DNA, the CDR3 is TGCAGCGTTGGAGCGTCTGTTGGGGAGACCCAGTACTTC. Its translation is CSVGASVGETQYF.

This clonotype has a count of ten or more. The V and J genes are TRBV2 and TRBJ1-5; 7 bases agree with TRBD1. Germline trimming cut 4 bases from V and 6 bases from J; bases unmatched to any gene: 6. The germline gives CDR1 SNHLY, CDR2 FYNNEI. CDR3 length equals 14 residues. The CDR3 region has the DNA TGTGCCAGCAGTGGAGGGGGCGCCGGTCAGCCCCAGCATTTT. Its protein product is CASSGGGAGQPQHF.

The rearrangement links TRBV20-1 to TRBJ2-4; TRBD2 is a possible D gene (5 bases). Germline V gene sequence: CDR1 DFQATT, CDR2 SNEGSKA (reference sequence). V was pared by 6 bases and J by 3 bases, with 15 bases between. The CDR3 runs to 14 residues. The CDR3 coding sequence is TGCAGTGCCCGAGAGGGCTTGGGCAAAAACATTCAGTACTTC. Protein product: CSAREGLGKNIQYF.

In this sample, this clonotype turned up many times. This sequence joins TRBV21-1 and TRBJ2-5. TRBV21-1 is termed a pseudogene. This CDR3 region has 10 residues. The CDR3 sequence is CASSKKTQYF. Here the CDR3 DNA reads TGTGCCAGCAGCAAGAAGACCCAGTACTTC.

The table lists this clonotype with many counts. V is TRBV6-2 or TRBV6-3 and J is TRBJ2-7; no clear D. CDR3 length: 12 amino acids. Germline V gene lookup returns CDR1 MNHEY and CDR2 SVGEGT. Trimming pared 2 bases from V and 4 bases from J, leaving 6 bases between. The DNA for the CDR3 is TGTGCCAGCAGTTACGGTCTATACGAGCAGTACTTC. Translating gives CASSYGLYEQYF.